The following is a TCR beta chain sequence with its context. No antigen is known for it. The data were obtained in a study of cytomegalovirus exposure and HLA in healthy donors. Regarding the study as a whole: A reported reduction in N-insertions relative to the roughly 670-donor mean was seen in an Asian-associated ancestry cluster in a later analysis. According to an earlier analysis, most TCR beta V segments yielded productive rearrangements about 87% or about 30% of the time.

The PCR used 60 Vbeta and 13 Jbeta primers. Generated by immunoSEQ multiplex PCR, the TCRdb table keeps only in-frame clones and is missing some. Its listing shows 150,000 or so clones. Germline V lookup: CDR1 MNHEY, CDR2 SVGAGI. V lost 7 bases and J lost 8, with 15 bases in between. The CDR3 length is 13 residues. Sequencing was performed on PBMCs. This chain connects TRBV6-5 to TRBJ1-3; no clear D. The clonotype was recovered from a woman in her forties or fifties in good health and CMV-seronegative. Here the CDR3 DNA reads TGTGCCAGCATTTCTAGCGGGTCGGACACCATATATTTT. Encoded protein: CASISSGSDTIYF.